This T cell receptor (beta chain) was retrieved from a study of STAT5B mutations in CD4+ large granular lymphocyte leukemia. Study-wide results and caveats: Compared with healthy controls (2/35), patient top clones favored TRBV06 (8/27).

The method was immunoSEQ multiplex PCR; TCRdb's version includes in-frame clones alone and lacks a portion of them. The repertoire holds around 24,000 clones, with 74% as singletons. The CDR3 totals 13 residues. CDR1 MNHEY and CDR2 SVGAGI come from the germline V gene. Trimming stripped 2 bases from V and 1 base from J, with 6 bases between. Comment on this clone: Antigen: not known.

Sequencing was performed on CD4+ T cells from blood buffy coats. The V and J genes are TRBV6-5 and TRBJ2-7; D possibly corresponds to TRBD2 (5 bases). The clonotype originates from a human donor in good health. CDR3 region: CASSYRESYEQYF. The CDR3 region has the DNA TGTGCCAGCAGTTACAGGGAGTCCTACGAGCAGTACTTC.